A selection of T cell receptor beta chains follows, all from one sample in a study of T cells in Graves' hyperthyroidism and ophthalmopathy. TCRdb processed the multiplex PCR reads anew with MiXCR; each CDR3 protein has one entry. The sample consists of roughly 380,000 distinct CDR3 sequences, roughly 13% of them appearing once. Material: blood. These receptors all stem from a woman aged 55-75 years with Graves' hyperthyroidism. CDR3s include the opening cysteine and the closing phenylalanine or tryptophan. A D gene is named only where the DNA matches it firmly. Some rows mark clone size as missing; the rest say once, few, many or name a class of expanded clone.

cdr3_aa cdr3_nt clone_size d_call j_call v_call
CASSLAQMNTEAFF TGTGCCAGCAGCTTGGCCCAGATGAACACTGAAGCTTTCTTT many - TRBJ1-1 TRBV5-5
CASSPVVGSGRGAYNEQFF TGTGCCAGCAGCCCAGTAGTGGGTAGCGGGAGGGGGGCCTACAATGAGCAGTTCTTC many TRBD2 TRBJ2-1 TRBV11-2
CSARDRDINEKLFF TGCAGTGCTAGAGATCGGGATATTAATGAAAAACTGTTTTTT many - TRBJ1-4 TRBV20-1
CASSTSGASNQPQHF TGCGCCAGCAGCACCTCGGGAGCTAGCAATCAGCCCCAGCATTTT few - TRBJ1-5 TRBV5-1
CASSPNGTQYF TGTGCCAGCAGTCCCAATGGTACGCAGTATTTT many - TRBJ2-3 TRBV12-3/TRBV12-4
CSVGPRGLGVEQFF TGCAGTGTCGGCCCGCGGGGCCTGGGGGTTGAGCAGTTCTTC - - TRBJ2-1 TRBV20-1
CASSIAVRTDNYEQYF TGTGCCAGTAGTATAGCAGTCCGGACAGATAACTACGAGCAGTACTTC - - TRBJ2-7 TRBV19
CASRLAGVVNEQFF TGTGCCAGCAGACTAGCGGGAGTGGTTAATGAGCAGTTCTTC - TRBD2 TRBJ2-1 TRBV12-3/TRBV12-4
CASSFGQFPEAFF TGCGCCAGCAGCTTCGGACAGTTCCCTGAAGCTTTCTTT many - TRBJ1-1 TRBV5-1
CASSPGAASYEQYF TGTGCCAGCTCACCTGGGGCAGCTTCCTACGAGCAGTACTTC many - TRBJ2-7 TRBV18
CASSQGLAWGDTQYF TGTGCCAGCAGCCAAGGACTAGCGTGGGGGGATACGCAGTATTTT many TRBD2 TRBJ2-3 TRBV3-1
CSARVMGTSGSLPQETQYF TGCAGTGCTAGAGTTATGGGGACTAGCGGGAGTCTCCCACAAGAGACCCAGTACTTC - TRBD2 TRBJ2-5 TRBV20-1
CASSIMEVDGSGANVLTF TGTGCCAGTAGTATAATGGAGGTGGATGGCTCTGGGGCCAACGTCCTGACTTTC - - TRBJ2-6 TRBV19
CASRTNSRLDTEAFF TGCGCCAGTCGGACAAACTCTCGGTTGGACACTGAAGCTTTCTTT few - TRBJ1-1 TRBV5-1
CASTMKPYNEQFF TGTGCCAGCACCATGAAACCCTACAATGAGCAGTTCTTC many - TRBJ2-1 TRBV2
CASSYRDSGYEQFF TGTGCCAGCAGCTACAGGGATTCGGGGTATGAGCAGTTCTTC many - TRBJ2-1 TRBV11-2
CAISESRFTRQGPGGQYF TGTGCCATCAGTGAGTCGAGGTTCACGAGACAGGGCCCGGGGGGGCAGTACTTC few - TRBJ2-7 TRBV10-3
CSVSSGNTDTQYF TGCAGTGTATCTAGCGGGAACACAGATACGCAGTATTTT few TRBD2 TRBJ2-3 TRBV20-1
CSARDGTQRDIQYF TGCAGTGCTAGGGACGGGACACAAAGAGACATTCAGTACTTC many - TRBJ2-4 TRBV20-1
CASSLARGFGETQYF TGTGCCAGCAGCTTAGCGCGGGGTTTCGGAGAGACCCAGTACTTC many - TRBJ2-5 TRBV7-9